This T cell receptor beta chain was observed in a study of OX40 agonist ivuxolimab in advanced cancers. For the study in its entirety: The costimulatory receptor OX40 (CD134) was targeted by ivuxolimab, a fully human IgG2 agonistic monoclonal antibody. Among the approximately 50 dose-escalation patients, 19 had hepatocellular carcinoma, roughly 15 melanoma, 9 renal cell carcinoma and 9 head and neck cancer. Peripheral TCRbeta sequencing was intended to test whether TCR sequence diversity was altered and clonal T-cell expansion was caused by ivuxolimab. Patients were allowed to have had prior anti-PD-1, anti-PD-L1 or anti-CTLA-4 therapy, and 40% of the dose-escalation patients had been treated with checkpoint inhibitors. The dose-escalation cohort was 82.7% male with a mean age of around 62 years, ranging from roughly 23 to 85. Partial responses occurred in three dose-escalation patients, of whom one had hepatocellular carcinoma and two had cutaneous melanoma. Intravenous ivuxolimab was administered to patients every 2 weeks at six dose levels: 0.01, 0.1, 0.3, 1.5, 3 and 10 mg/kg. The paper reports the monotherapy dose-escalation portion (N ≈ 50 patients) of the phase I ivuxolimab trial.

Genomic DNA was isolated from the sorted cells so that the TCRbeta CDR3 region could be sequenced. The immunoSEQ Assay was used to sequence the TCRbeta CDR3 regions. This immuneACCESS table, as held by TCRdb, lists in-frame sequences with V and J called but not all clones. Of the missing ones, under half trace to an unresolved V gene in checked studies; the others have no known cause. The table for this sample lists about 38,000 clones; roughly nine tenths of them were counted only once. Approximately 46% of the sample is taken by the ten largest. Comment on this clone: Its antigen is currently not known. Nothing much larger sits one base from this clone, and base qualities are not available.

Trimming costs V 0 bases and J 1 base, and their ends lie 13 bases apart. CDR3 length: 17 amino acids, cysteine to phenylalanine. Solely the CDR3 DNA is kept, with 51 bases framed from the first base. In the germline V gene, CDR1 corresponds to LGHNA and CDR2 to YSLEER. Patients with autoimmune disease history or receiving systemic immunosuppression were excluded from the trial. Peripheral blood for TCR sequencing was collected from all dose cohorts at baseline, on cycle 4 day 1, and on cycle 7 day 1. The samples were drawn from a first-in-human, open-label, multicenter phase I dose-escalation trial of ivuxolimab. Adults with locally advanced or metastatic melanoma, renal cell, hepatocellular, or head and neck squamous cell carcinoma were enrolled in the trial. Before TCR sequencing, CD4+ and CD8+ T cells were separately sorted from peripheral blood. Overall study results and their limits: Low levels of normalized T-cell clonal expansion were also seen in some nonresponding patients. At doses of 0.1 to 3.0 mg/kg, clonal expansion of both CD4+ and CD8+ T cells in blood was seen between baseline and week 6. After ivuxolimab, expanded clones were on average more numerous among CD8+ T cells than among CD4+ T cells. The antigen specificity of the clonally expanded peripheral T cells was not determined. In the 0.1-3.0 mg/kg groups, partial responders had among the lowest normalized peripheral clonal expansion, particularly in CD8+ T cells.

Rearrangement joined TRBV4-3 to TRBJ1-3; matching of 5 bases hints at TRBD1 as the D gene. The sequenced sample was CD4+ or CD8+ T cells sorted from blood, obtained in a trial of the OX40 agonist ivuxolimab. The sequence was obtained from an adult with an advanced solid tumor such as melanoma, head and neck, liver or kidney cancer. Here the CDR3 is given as CASSQDPGSGSGNTIYF. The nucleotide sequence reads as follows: TGCGCCAGCAGCCAAGATCCAGGGTCAGGGTCTGGAAACACCATATATTTT.